A few counts support the clone carrying this T cell receptor (beta chain). What it recognizes is unknown. This entry comes from a study of blood T cells in healthy people across ages. General observations from the study: Across the age range, TCR beta diversity per million T cells fell in a roughly linear way. Calculation of diversity from one million T cells yielded estimates considered to be underestimates.

The germline gives CDR1 DFQATT, CDR2 SNEGSKA (reference sequence). V trimming: 4 bases; J trimming: 2 bases; junction bases outside the gene matches: 7. The CDR3 loop spans 15 amino acids. A J-beta primer mix and a sample-barcoded 5' primer were used in a second PCR of roughly 6 to 11 cycles. The template-switch adaptor was a 5' adaptor with 12 random nucleotides. It tagged each cDNA molecule. One entry per CDR3 protein, called by TCRdb with MiXCR from the 5' RACE reads. The table has 500,000 to 650,000 distinct CDR3 sequences, around 27% seen once; the top ten hold over 3.5%. A further study also used this sample, focusing on T cells of mothers and their children. That report notes: Each mother yielded more than 9.5 million TCR beta CDR3 reads. Each child yielded millions of reads.

The sequence was collected from a boy aged 2 to 10 in good health. The sample was blood. The chain has TRBV20-1 and TRBJ2-3; 9 nucleotides align to TRBD2. The CDR3, as DNA: TGCAGTGCTACGTTAGCGGGGGCGACCACAGATACGCAGTATTTT. Its protein is CSATLAGATTDTQYF.